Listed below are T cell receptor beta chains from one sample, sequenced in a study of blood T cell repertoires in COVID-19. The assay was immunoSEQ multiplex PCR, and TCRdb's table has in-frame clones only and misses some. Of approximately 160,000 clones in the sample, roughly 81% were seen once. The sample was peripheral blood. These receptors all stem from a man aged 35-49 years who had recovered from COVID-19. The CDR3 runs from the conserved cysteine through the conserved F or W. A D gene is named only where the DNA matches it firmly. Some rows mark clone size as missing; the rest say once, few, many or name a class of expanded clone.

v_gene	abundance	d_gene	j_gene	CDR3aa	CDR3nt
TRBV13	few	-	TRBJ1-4	CASSTRVLNEKLFF	TGTGCCAGCAGCACCCGGGTCCTTAATGAAAAACTGTTTTTT
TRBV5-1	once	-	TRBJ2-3	CASSLAGITTDTQYF	TGCGCCAGCAGCTTGGCAGGGATTACCACAGATACGCAGTATTTT
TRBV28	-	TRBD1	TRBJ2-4	CASSLLGTGKNIQYF	TGTGCCAGCAGTCTTCTAGGGACAGGGAAAAACATTCAGTACTTC
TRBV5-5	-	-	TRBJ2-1	CASSFLSHEQFF	TGTGCCAGCAGCTTTTTGAGCCATGAGCAGTTCTTC
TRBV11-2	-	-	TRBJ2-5	CASSALALETQYF	TGTGCCAGCAGCGCCCTAGCTCTTGAGACCCAGTACTTC
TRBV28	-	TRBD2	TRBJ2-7	CASSSLGLAIYEQYF	TGTGCCAGCAGTTCCCTGGGACTAGCGATCTACGAGCAGTACTTC
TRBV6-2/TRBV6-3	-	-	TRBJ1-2	CASSYSAGDGYTF	TGTGCCAGCAGTTACTCCGCAGGGGACGGCTACACCTTC
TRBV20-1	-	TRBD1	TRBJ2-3	CQGASGDTQYF	TGCCAGGGGGCGTCGGGTGATACGCAGTATTTT
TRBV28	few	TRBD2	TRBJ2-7	CASSLAGTSASYEQYF	TGTGCCAGCAGTTTAGCCGGGACTAGCGCATCCTACGAGCAGTACTTC
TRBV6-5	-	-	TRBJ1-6	CASSYSIGQGGGPLHF	TGTGCCAGCAGTTACTCGATTGGGCAGGGAGGGGGACCCCTCCACTTT
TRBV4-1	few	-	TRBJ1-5	CASSQDGGGTGQPQHF	TGCGCCAGCAGCCAAGATGGTGGGGGGACGGGACAGCCCCAGCATTTT
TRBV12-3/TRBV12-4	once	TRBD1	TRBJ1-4	CASRGTVNEKLFF	TGTGCCAGCAGGGGGACAGTGAATGAAAAACTGTTTTTT
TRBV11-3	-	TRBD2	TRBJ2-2	CASSLSGNANTGELFF	TGTGCCAGCAGCTTAAGCGGGAACGCGAACACCGGGGAGCTGTTTTTT
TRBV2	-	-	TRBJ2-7	CASSLGGPLREQYF	TGTGCCAGCTCTCTGGGGGGACCTCTACGAGAGCAGTACTTC
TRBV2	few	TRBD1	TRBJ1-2	CASSPGQGLGGYTF	TGTGCCAGCAGCCCGGGACAGGGTTTGGGAGGCTACACCTTC
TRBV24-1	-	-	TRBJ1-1	CATSGAGVNTEAFF	TGTGCCACCAGTGGAGCGGGGGTCAACACTGAAGCTTTCTTT
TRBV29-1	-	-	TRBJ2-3	CSVRAGSPSTDTQYF	TGCAGCGTCCGGGCGGGGAGTCCTAGCACAGATACGCAGTATTTT
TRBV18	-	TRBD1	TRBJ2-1	CASSPRDRGATNEQFF	TGTGCCAGCTCACCACGGGACAGGGGTGCGACCAATGAGCAGTTCTTC
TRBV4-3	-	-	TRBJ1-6	CASSQELQGYNSPLHF	TGCGCCAGCAGCCAAGAGCTTCAGGGTTATAATTCACCCCTCCACTTT
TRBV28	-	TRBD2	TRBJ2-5	CASSLGGSETQYF	TGTGCCAGCAGTTTGGGAGGGAGCGAGACCCAGTACTTC
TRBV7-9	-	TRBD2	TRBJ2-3	CASSASGGTDTQYF	TGTGCCAGCAGCGCGAGCGGGGGCACAGATACGCAGTATTTT
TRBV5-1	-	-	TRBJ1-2	CASSLAGVNYGYTF	TGCGCCAGCAGCTTGGCCGGGGTCAACTATGGCTACACCTTC
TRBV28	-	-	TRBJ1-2	CASSSFTSYGGFGYTF	TGTGCCAGCAGTTCCTTCACCAGCTACGGGGGTTTTGGCTACACCTTC
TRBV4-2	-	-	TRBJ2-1	CASSQGGSKNEQFF	TGTGCCAGCAGCCAGGGAGGCAGCAAGAATGAGCAGTTCTTC
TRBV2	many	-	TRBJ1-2	CASSLDDSPYGYTF	TGTGCCAGCAGTCTAGATGACAGTCCCTATGGCTACACCTTC
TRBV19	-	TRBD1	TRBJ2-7	CASKMTGGSYEQYF	TGTGCCAGTAAAATGACAGGGGGGTCCTACGAGCAGTACTTC
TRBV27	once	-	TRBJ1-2	CASSPLRYRTYGYTF	TGTGCCAGCAGTCCTCTGAGGTACAGGACCTATGGCTACACCTTC
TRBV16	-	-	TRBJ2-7	CASSHGPSYEQYF	TGTGCCAGCAGCCATGGCCCCTCCTACGAGCAGTACTTC
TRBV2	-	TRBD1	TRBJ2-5	CASSDYLTGDQETQYF	TGTGCCAGCAGTGACTACCTGACAGGGGATCAAGAGACCCAGTACTTC
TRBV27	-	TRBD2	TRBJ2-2	CASVTDRAGGPKGGGELFF	TGTGCCAGTGTCACCGACCGGGCGGGAGGGCCTAAGGGGGGCGGGGAGCTGTTTTTT
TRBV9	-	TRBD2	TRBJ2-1	CASSISGGKQFF	TGTGCCAGCAGCATTAGCGGGGGGAAGCAGTTCTTC
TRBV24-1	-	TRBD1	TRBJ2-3	CATSDRDRGHTQYF	TGTGCCACCAGTGACCGGGACAGGGGGCATACGCAGTATTTT
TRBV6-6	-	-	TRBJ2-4	CASSYIAKNIQYF	TGTGCCAGCAGTTATATAGCCAAAAACATTCAGTACTTC
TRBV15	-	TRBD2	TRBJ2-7	CATSRDTGPGGLAQYF	TGTGCCACCAGCAGAGATACGGGCCCGGGAGGGCTCGCGCAGTACTTC
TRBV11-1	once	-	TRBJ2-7	CASSLQGAGYEQYF	TGTGCCAGCAGCTTGCAGGGAGCGGGCTACGAGCAGTACTTC
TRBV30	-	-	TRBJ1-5	CAWSNQRHSLSNQPQHF	TGTGCCTGGAGTAACCAAAGACACTCTCTCAGCAATCAGCCCCAGCATTTT
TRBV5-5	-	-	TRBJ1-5	CASSRDGRGNQPQHF	TGTGCCAGCAGCAGGGACGGAAGGGGGAATCAGCCCCAGCATTTT
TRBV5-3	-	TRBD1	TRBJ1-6	CARSPGGQGVGYNSPLHF	TGTGCCAGAAGCCCTGGGGGCCAGGGGGTAGGCTATAATTCACCCCTCCACTTT